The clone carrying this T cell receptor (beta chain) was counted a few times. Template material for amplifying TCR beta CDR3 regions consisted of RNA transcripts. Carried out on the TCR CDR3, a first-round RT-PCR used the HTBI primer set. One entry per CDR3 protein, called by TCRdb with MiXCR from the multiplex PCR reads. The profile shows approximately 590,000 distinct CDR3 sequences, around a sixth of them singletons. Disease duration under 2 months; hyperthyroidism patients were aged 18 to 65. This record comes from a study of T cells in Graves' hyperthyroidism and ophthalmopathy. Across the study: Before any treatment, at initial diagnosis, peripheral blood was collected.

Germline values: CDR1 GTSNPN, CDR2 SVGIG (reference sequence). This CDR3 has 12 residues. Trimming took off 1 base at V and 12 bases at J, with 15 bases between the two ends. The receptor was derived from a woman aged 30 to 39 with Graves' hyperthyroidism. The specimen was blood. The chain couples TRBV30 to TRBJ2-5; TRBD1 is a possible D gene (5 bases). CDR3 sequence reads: CAWSEDTPMEYF. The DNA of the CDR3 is TGTGCCTGGAGTGAGGACACCCCAATGGAGTACTTC.